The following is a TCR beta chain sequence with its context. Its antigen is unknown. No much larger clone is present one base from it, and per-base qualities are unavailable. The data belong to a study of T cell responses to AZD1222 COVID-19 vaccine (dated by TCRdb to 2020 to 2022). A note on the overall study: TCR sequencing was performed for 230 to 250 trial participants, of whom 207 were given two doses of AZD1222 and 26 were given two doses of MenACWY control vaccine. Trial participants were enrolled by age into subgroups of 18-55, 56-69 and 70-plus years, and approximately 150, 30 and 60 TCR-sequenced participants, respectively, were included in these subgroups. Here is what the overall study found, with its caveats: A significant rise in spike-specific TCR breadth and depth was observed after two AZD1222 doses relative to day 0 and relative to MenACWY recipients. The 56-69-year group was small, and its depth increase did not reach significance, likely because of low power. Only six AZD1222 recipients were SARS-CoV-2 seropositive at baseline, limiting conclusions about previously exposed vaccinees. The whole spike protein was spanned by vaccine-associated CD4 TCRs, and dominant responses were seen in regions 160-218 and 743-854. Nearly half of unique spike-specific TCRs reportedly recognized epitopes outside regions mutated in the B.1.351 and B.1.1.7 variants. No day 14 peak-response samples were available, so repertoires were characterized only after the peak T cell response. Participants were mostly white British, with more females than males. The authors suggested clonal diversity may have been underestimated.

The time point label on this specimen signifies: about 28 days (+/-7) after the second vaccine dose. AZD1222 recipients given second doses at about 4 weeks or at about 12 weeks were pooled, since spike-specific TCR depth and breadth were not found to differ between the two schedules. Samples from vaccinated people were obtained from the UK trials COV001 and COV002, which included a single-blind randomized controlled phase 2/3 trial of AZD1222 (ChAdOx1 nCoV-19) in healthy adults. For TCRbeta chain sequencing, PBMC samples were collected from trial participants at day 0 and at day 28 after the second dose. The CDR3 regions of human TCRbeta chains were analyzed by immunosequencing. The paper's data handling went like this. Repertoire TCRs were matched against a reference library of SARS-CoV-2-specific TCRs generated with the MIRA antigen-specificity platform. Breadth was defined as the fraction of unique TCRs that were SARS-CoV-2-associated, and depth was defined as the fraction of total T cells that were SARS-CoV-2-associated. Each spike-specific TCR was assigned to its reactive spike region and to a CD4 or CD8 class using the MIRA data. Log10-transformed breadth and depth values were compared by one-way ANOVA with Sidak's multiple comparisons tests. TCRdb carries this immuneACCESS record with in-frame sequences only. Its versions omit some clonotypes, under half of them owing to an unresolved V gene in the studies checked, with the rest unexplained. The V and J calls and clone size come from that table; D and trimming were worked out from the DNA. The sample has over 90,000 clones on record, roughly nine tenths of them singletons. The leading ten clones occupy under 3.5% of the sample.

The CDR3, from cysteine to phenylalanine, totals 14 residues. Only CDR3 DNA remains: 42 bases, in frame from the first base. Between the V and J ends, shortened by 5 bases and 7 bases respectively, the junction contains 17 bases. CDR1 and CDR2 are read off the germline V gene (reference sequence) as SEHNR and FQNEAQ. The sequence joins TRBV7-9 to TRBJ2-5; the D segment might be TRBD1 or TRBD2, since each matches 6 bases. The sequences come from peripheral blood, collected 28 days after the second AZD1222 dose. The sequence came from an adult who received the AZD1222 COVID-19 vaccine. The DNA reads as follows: TGTGCCAGCAGCACCTCGCCGGGGGCCCCGACCCAGTACTTC. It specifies CASSTSPGAPTQYF.